This entry features one TCR beta chain sequence. Its specificity is not known. Primers for the PCR totalled 60 Vbeta and 13 Jbeta. Generated by immunoSEQ multiplex PCR, the TCRdb table keeps only in-frame clones and is missing some. The repertoire holds hundreds of thousands of clones, around 80% seen once, with roughly 0.45% in the top ten. This sample was included in a study of cytomegalovirus exposure and HLA in healthy donors. Broader study findings: Reported performance of the classifier showed diagnosis of cytomegalovirus status with high specificity and sensitivity. Later on, an analysis showed TCR association rates differing by HLA locus, with DRB1 the most and HLA-C the fewest.

Nominally healthy donors were sampled, though unrecorded immune exposures were likely. Between the trimmed V and J ends, which lost 2 bases and 7 bases, there was a span of 16 bases. CDR1 is SGHTS, CDR2 YDEGEE, per germline. This CDR3 has 16 amino acids. Sequenced: PBMCs. The V and J genes are TRBV5-8 and TRBJ1-6; D is undetermined. The TCR originated in a boy aged 5-17 years in good health and CMV-seronegative. This CDR3 is CASSLMGEGINSPLHF. In DNA, the CDR3 is TGTGCCAGCAGCTTAATGGGTGAGGGAATCAATTCACCCCTCCACTTT. Based on the CDR3 plus reference TRBV5-8 and TRBJ1-6, the full variable domain is EAGVTQSPTHLIKTRGQQATLRCSPISGHTSVYWYQQALGLGLQFLLWYDEGEERNRGNFPPRFSGRQFPNYSSELNVNALELEDSALYLCASSLMGEGINSPLHFGNGTRLTVT.